This T cell receptor (beta chain) was documented in a study of T cells in Graves' hyperthyroidism and ophthalmopathy. Orbital computed tomography and thyroid ultrasound, together with serum TRAb and thyroxine and clinical symptoms, were used for diagnoses. This clonotype was detected ten times or more. Its cognate antigen is unknown. The CDR3 covers 15 residues. The ends were cut back, 6 bases at V and 0 bases at J, with 13 bases in the middle. The TCR beta CDR3 regions underwent amplification using RNA transcripts as the source. In the first-round RT-PCR of the TCR CDR3, the HTBI primer set was used. TCRdb processed the multiplex PCR reads anew with MiXCR; each CDR3 protein has one entry. The sample carries 600,000 or so distinct CDR3 sequences, more than 14% recorded once. The study's findings and limits: Ophthalmopathy was model-predicted a median roughly 6.3 months pre-onset.

Source material: blood. The rearrangement uses TRBV12-3 or TRBV12-4 and TRBJ2-3; TRBD1 or TRBD2 may be the D gene (5 bases each). The clonotype was recovered from a woman aged 45-65 years with Graves' ophthalmopathy. CDR3 sequence: CASRPGRPSTDTQYF. The CDR3 DNA reads as TGTGCCAGCAGGCCGGGGCGGCCTAGCACAGATACGCAGTATTTT.